The T cell receptor beta chain described here comes from a study of blood T cell repertoires in COVID-19. Study at large: Sources were T cells, B-cell-depleted T cells, or PBMCs; the material itself was cDNA or gDNA.

TCRdb's copy holds only in-frame clones and misses some; the assay was immunoSEQ multiplex PCR. Counted here are some 38,000 clones, around three quarters occurring once; the ten biggest clones make up about 15%. The CDR3 length is 15 residues. Trimming left V 6 bases short and J 3 bases short, with 15 bases between. CDR1 MDHEN and CDR2 SYDVKM come from the germline V gene. This clone was seen a single time. Sequenced: peripheral blood. This receptor was taken from a woman between 65 and 79 years old with acute or convalescent COVID-19. The rearrangement joins TRBV28 to TRBJ1-5; a weak D match, TRBD1 (5 bases). Here the CDR3 DNA reads TGTGCCAGCAGCCGCGGGGGGGAAGACAATCAGCCCCAGCATTTT. This translates into CASSRGGEDNQPQHF.